This T cell receptor beta chain originates from a study of beta chain features in type 1 diabetes. V shed 5 bases and J 6 bases; nucleotides not matched to a gene: 9. The length of the CDR3 is 15 residues. CDR1 is LGHNA, CDR2 YSLEER, per germline. The isolated RNA, all of it, was reverse transcribed, so expressed TCRB transcripts were what got sequenced. Only in-frame clones appear in the TCRdb table, and some are missing; sequencing was by immunoSEQ multiplex PCR. The sample holds approximately 330,000 clones; 11% are singletons and the top ten take more than 0.015%. The chain recombines TRBV4-3 with TRBJ2-3; 9 bases line up with TRBD1. The source of this sequence is a woman between 25 and 40 years old in good health. The sample comprised naive CD4+ T cells from blood. The CDR3 DNA follows: TGCGCCAGCAGCTTTCGGACAGGGGAGGCGGATACGCAGTATTTT. This codes for CASSFRTGEADTQYF.